This T cell receptor (beta chain) is from a study of immune characterization of retroperitoneal liposarcoma. Per germline, CDR1 SGHTA and CDR2 FQGNSA. V gave up 5 bases and J gave up 6 bases; unmatched junction bases: 14. The CDR3 has 16 residues. Each CDR3 protein is one row after TCRdb ran MiXCR on the PCR reads. This sample yields about 12,000 distinct CDR3 sequences, of which about half are seen a single time; 12% belongs to the top ten. This clonotype is deemed medium-sized (0.01 to 0.1%). The clonotype was recovered from a female donor with retroperitoneal liposarcoma. The gene calls are TRBV7-2 and TRBJ1-1; the match to TRBD1 covers 8 bases. The sequencing input was tumor tissue. The DNA for the CDR3 is TGTGCCAGCAGCCCCGGACCGTTAGACAGGGGAGCTGAAGCTTTCTTT. It translates to CASSPGPLDRGAEAFF. The variable domain in full, completed from reference TRBV7-2 and TRBJ1-1, reads GAGVSQSPSNKVTEKGKDVELRCDPISGHTALYWYRQSLGQGLEFLIYFQGNSAPDKSGLPSDRFSAERTGGSVSTLTIQRTQQEDSAVYLCASSPGPLDRGAEAFFGQGTRLTVV.